The clone carrying this T cell receptor beta chain has a handful of counts. Isolation recovered at least 6.5 million PBMCs from every sample. These data belong to a study of blood T cells in healthy people across ages. CDR3 size: 11 residues. Trimming took 8 bases from V and 4 from J, leaving 8 bases between them. Per the germline V gene, CDR1 is MNHEY and CDR2 is SVGEGT. A sample-barcoded 5' primer and a J-beta primer mix were used in a second PCR of roughly 6 to 11 cycles. Via MiXCR, TCRdb re-called the 5' RACE reads, giving one row per CDR3 protein. The sample records about 1.6 million distinct CDR3 sequences, about 32% being singletons.

The genes are TRBV6-2 or TRBV6-3 and TRBJ1-2; D unclear. The sequencing sample was made of blood. The clonotype comes from a woman aged 30 to 39 in good health. The DNA of the CDR3 is TGTGCCAGCTCGCTCACCTATGGCTACACCTTC. Translating it yields CASSLTYGYTF.